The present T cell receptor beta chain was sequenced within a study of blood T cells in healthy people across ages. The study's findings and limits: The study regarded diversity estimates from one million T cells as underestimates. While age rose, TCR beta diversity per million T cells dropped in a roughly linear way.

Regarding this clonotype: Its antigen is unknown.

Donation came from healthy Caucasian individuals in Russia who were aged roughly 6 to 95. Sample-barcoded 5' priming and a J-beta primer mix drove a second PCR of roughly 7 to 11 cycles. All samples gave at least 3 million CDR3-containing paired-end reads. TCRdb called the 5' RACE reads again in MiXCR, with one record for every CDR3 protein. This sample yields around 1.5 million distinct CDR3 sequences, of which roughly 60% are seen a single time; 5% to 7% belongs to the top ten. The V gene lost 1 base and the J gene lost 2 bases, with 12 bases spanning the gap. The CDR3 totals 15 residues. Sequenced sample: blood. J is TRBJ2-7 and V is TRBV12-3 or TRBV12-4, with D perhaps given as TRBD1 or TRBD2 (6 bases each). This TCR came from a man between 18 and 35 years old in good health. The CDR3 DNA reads TGTGCCAGCAGTTTAGGCGGGACACTTACCTACGAGCAGTACTTC. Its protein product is CASSLGGTLTYEQYF.